One sample yielded the 21 T cell receptor beta chains listed below, sequenced in a study of early T cells in non-severe SARS-CoV-2 infection. TCRdb recomputed calls from the 5' RACE reads with MiXCR, one row per CDR3 protein. The sample holds 80,000 to 100,000 distinct CDR3 sequences, approximately 13% seen once. Material: whole blood. The origin of the receptors is an adult who was a healthcare worker with PCR-confirmed SARS-CoV-2 infection or an uninfected control (not recorded which).

At least ten counts were recorded for this clonotype. CDR3 nucleotides: TGCGCCAGCAGGGGGGCCCCGACCGCCTCTGGAAACACCATATATTTT. This codes for CASRGAPTASGNTIYF. The V and J genes are TRBV5-1 and TRBJ1-3, with TRBD1 as a possible D gene (6 bases). V shed 5 bases and J shed 0 bases, with 15 bases lying between them. The CDR3 extends over 16 amino acids. Germline-derived CDR1 and CDR2 are SGHRS and YFSETQ.

This clonotype was observed many times. The rearrangement joins TRBV9 to TRBJ1-6, with D unresolved. The germline V gene encodes CDR1 SGDLS and CDR2 YYNGEE. Trimming took off 0 bases at V and 5 bases at J, with 6 bases between the two ends. The CDR3 contains 14 residues. The CDR3 spells CASSVGGDNSPLHF. The CDR3 bases are TGTGCCAGCAGCGTAGGGGGAGATAATTCACCCCTCCACTTT.

This clonotype has ten or more counts. V and J are TRBV7-6 and TRBJ1-2, with a possible D match to TRBD1 (6 bases). The CDR3 runs 15 residues. With 4 bases removed from V and 0 bases from J, the gap between germline ends came to 12 bases. Germline CDR1 reads SGHVS; CDR2 reads FNYEAQ. CDR3 loop: CASSSSGTSNYGYTF. In nucleotides, the CDR3 is TGTGCCAGCAGCTCCTCCGGGACATCTAACTATGGCTACACCTTC.

This clonotype was detected many times. The chain has TRBV20-1 and TRBJ2-2, with unresolved D. CDR3 length: 13 amino acids. Trimming pared 7 bases from V and 7 bases from J, leaving 16 bases between. Germline-derived CDR1 and CDR2 are DFQATT and SNEGSKA (reference sequence). For the CDR3, the DNA is TGCAGTGGGGCGCACCCACTGGGCGGGGAGCTGTTTTTT. Residues: CSGAHPLGGELFF.

J is TRBJ2-7 and V is TRBV29-1; D possibly corresponds to TRBD2 (7 bases). The CDR3 contains 13 residues. CDR1 and CDR2 (germline): SQVTM, ANQGSEA. Between the trimmed V and J ends, which lost 8 bases and 3 bases, there was a span of 17 bases. CDR3 nucleotides: TGCAGCACCTACAGGGAGGGGAACTACGAGCAGTACTTC. Protein: CSTYREGNYEQYF.

This clonotype was found many times. V gene TRBV6-2 or TRBV6-3 combines with J gene TRBJ2-3; unclear D gene. Trimming stripped 4 bases from V and 2 bases from J, with 13 bases between. Germline V gives CDR1 MNHEY, CDR2 SVGEGT. The CDR3 runs to 15 residues. The CDR3 region has the DNA TGTGCCAGCAGTTCAAGGACGGTGATCACAGATACGCAGTATTTT. Translated, it gives CASSSRTVITDTQYF.

The rearrangement uses TRBV18 and TRBJ2-7; tentatively, D is TRBD2 (5 bases). V was pared by 3 bases and J by 2 bases, with 11 bases between. The CDR3 covers 14 residues. The germline gives CDR1 KGHSH, CDR2 LQKENI. CDR3 bases: TGTGCCAGCTCACCTCTGGACTTACCCTACGAGCAGTACTTC. Its protein product is CASSPLDLPYEQYF.

This chain links TRBV18 with TRBJ2-2; 13 bases are a match to TRBD2. The CDR3 sequence is 19 residues long. Trimming took 3 bases from V and 3 from J; bases not matched to a gene: 10. Germline V lookup: CDR1 KGHSH, CDR2 LQKENI. The CDR3 sequence: CASSPMLWTSGSYTGELFF. CDR3 DNA sequence: TGTGCCAGCTCACCGATGCTCTGGACTAGCGGGAGCTACACCGGGGAGCTGTTTTTT. The whole variable domain, remainder taken from reference TRBV18 and TRBJ2-2, is NAGVMQNPRHLVRRRGQEARLRCSPMKGHSHVYWYRQLPEEGLKFMVYLQKENIIDESGMPKERFSAEFPKEGPSILRIQQVVRGDSAAYFCASSPMLWTSGSYTGELFFGEGSRLTVL.

Of note for this clonotype: Given a much more abundant clone one base away, this may be a read error. The chain uses TRBV20-1 and TRBJ1-2; D may be TRBD1 (6 bases). This CDR3 has 12 amino acids. CDR1 and CDR2 from the germline V gene are DFQATT and SNEGSKA (reference sequence). This CDR3 is CSAYRVRYGNTF. DNA of the CDR3: TGCAGTGCTTACAGGGTCCGCTATGGCAACACCTTC.

This clonotype was seen ten or more times. The genes are TRBV6-2 or TRBV6-3 and TRBJ2-1; possibly TRBD1 or TRBD2 for D (5 bases each). Trimming took off 4 bases at V and 8 bases at J, with 15 bases between the two ends. Germline CDR1 reads MNHEY; CDR2 reads SVGEGT. The CDR3 contains 14 residues. The CDR3 region is CASSFGTEGHEQFF. CDR3 nucleotide sequence: TGTGCCAGCAGTTTTGGAACTGAGGGGCATGAGCAGTTCTTC.

Here the CDR3 DNA reads TGTGCCAGCGCCCCCCTTCTGAACACTGAAGCTTTCTTT. This codes for CASAPLLNTEAFF. The J gene is TRBJ1-1, the V gene TRBV6-1; D remains unclear. This CDR3 region has 13 residues. Germline CDR1 reads MNHNS; CDR2 reads SASEGT. V shed 8 bases and J shed 0 bases, with 10 bases lying between them.

A note on this clonotype: At one of its ends the junction is not consistent with the germline gene, which may arise from a read error. The V gene is TRBV20-1, the J gene TRBJ2-3; 8 nucleotides line up with TRBD2. Germline V gene lookup returns CDR1 DFQATT and CDR2 SNEGSKA (reference sequence). This CDR3 spans 14 amino acids. The CDR3 DNA follows: TGCAGCGCTAAGGGCCTAGCGGGTACAGATACGCAGTATTTT. This encodes CSAKGLAGTDTQYF.

The chain employs TRBV2 and TRBJ2-2; D is perhaps TRBD2 (6 bases). V was cut by 6 bases and J by 4 bases, with 12 bases left in between. The CDR3 loop spans 14 amino acids. CDR1 SNHLY and CDR2 FYNNEI come from the germline V gene. The CDR3, as DNA: TGTGCCAGCAGCCGGGGGATGAGCACCGGGGAGCTGTTTTTT. Residues: CASSRGMSTGELFF.

Many counts were recorded for this clonotype. The V gene is TRBV7-3, the J gene TRBJ2-2, with TRBD2 matching over 9 bases. The CDR3 sequence is 16 residues long. Trimming removed 4 bases from V and 0 bases from J; junction bases left unmatched: 3. CDR1 SGHTA and CDR2 FQGTGA come from the germline V gene. CDR3 sequence reads: CASSSSSGTNTGELFF. For the CDR3, the DNA is TGTGCCAGCAGCTCTTCTAGCGGGACGAACACCGGGGAGCTGTTTTTT.

This clonotype was observed a few times. The chain has TRBV7-9 and TRBJ2-6; weak D call: TRBD2 (5 bases). Germline V gene lookup returns CDR1 SEHNR and CDR2 FQNEAQ (reference sequence). Trimming pared 4 bases from V and 0 bases from J, leaving 10 bases between. The CDR3 has 16 amino acids. The CDR3 loop is CASSSPGVSGANVLTF. The CDR3 DNA is TGTGCCAGCAGCTCCCCCGGGGTCTCTGGGGCCAACGTCCTGACTTTC.

This clonotype was seen ten or more times. The J gene is TRBJ2-2, the V gene TRBV5-1; a weak D match, TRBD2 (5 bases). Germline V lookup: CDR1 SGHRS, CDR2 YFSETQ. This CDR3 region has 14 residues. V was cut by 4 bases and J by 0 bases, with 7 bases left in between. This chain's CDR3 is CASSQDSNTGELFF. Here the CDR3 DNA reads TGCGCCAGCAGCCAGGACTCGAACACCGGGGAGCTGTTTTTT.

This clonotype has at least ten counts. V is TRBV28 and J is TRBJ2-3; D may be TRBD2 (5 bases). This CDR3 is 13 amino acids long. The V gene lost 4 bases and the J gene lost 6 bases, with 11 bases spanning the gap. The germline V gene has CDR1 MDHEN and CDR2 SYDVKM. CDR3 DNA: TGTGCCAGCAGTTCCGATTTAGCGGATACGCAGTATTTT. This sequence encodes CASSSDLADTQYF.

This rearrangement joins TRBV6-2 or TRBV6-3 to TRBJ1-2; D may be TRBD1 (5 bases). The length of the CDR3 is 12 residues. Trimming stripped 6 bases from V and 5 bases from J, with 10 bases between. The germline CDR1 and CDR2 sequences are MNHEY and SVGEGT. Here the CDR3 DNA reads TGTGCCAGCAGACCAAGACAGTATGGCTACACCTTC. This translates into CASRPRQYGYTF.

The chain has TRBV18 and TRBJ1-4; TRBD1 matches at 9 bases. Losses at the gene ends were 3 bases for V and 6 bases for J; bases not matched to a gene: 5. CDR1 KGHSH and CDR2 LQKENI come from the germline V gene. The CDR3 spans 15 residues. The CDR3 DNA reads TGTGCCAGCTCACCGGAACAGGGGGCAGATGAAAAACTGTTTTTT. Translating it yields CASSPEQGADEKLFF.

This clonotype has more than one count but fewer than ten. CDR3 nucleotides: TGCAGCGTGCCGTCCGTGGGCGGGAGCTACAATGAGCAGTTCTTC. This encodes CSVPSVGGSYNEQFF. The chain is built from TRBV29-1 and TRBJ2-1; TRBD2 matches at 7 bases. Germline CDR1 and CDR2: SQVTM and ANQGSEA. V shed 6 bases and J 3 bases; nucleotides not matched to a gene: 11. The CDR3 sequence is 15 residues long.

The chain couples TRBV6-2 or TRBV6-3 to TRBJ2-1; D gene unclear. The V end was cut by 3 bases, the J end by 5 bases, with 5 bases between. This CDR3 region has 12 residues. The V gene's germline CDR1 is MNHEY and CDR2 SVGEGT. The CDR3 protein is CASSYGDNEQFF. The CDR3 bases are TGTGCCAGCAGTTATGGGGACAATGAGCAGTTCTTC.